This T cell receptor beta chain was observed in a study of T cell responses to AZD1222 COVID-19 vaccine. Points from the study as a whole: The breadth and depth of Spike-specific TCRs increased once two AZD1222 doses had been given. Mostly white British, mostly female donors; authors suggested clonal diversity may be underestimated.

Worth noting for this clone: Its antigen remains unknown.

Assay: immunoSEQ multiplex PCR; the TCRdb copy retains only in-frame clones and omits some. The sample lists some 180,000 clones; around nine tenths were seen once. The trim removed 3 bases at V and 0 bases at J, leaving 3 bases unmatched. Per germline, CDR1 SGDLS and CDR2 YYNGEE. There are 14 residues in the CDR3. The source is an adult who received the MenACWY meningococcal vaccine as a control. The gene calls are TRBV9 and TRBJ2-7; 7 nucleotides line up with TRBD2. The sequenced sample was peripheral blood, obtained 28 days after the second dose of the MenACWY control vaccine. The CDR3 region is CASSATSLSYEQYF. CDR3 nucleotides: TGTGCCAGCAGCGCGACTAGCCTCTCCTACGAGCAGTACTTC.